This T cell receptor beta chain comes out of a study of blood T cell repertoires in COVID-19. At the level of the study: The cDNA or gDNA used as material had been derived from T cells, B-cell-depleted T cells, or PBMCs.

CDR1 GTSNPN and CDR2 SVGIG come from the germline V gene (reference sequence). The length of the CDR3 is 13 residues. The J segment lost 6 bases and the V segment lost 0 bases, leaving 5 bases of the junction unmatched. This clone was observed once. Original processing notes: Nucleated cell counts were estimated from reference gene primer amplification. This table comes from immunoSEQ multiplex PCR, and its TCRdb copy is limited to in-frame clones, with some not included. The D gene and trimming were derived from the DNA, and the V and J assignments and clone size from that table. Among over 35,000 clones listed, over 85% were seen once.

This chain uses TRBV30 with TRBJ2-7; TRBD2 matches at 7 bases. The sequence was collected from a man aged 65 to 79 with active COVID-19. Material: peripheral blood. CDR3 nucleotide sequence: TGTGCCTGGAGTGTACGACTAGCTGGCGAGCAGTACTTC. This codes for CAWSVRLAGEQYF.